This is a list of T cell receptor beta chains from one sample in a study of cytomegalovirus exposure and HLA in healthy donors. Assay: immunoSEQ multiplex PCR; the TCRdb copy retains only in-frame clones and omits some. Here the sample spans more than 110,000 clones, around 83% being singletons. Sequencing was performed on PBMCs. The receptors were gathered from a male donor in good health and CMV-seropositive. Each CDR3 is given with its conserved first and last residue. Fields, in order: V gene, D gene, clone size, J gene, CDR3 protein, CDR3 DNA. D genes are given only for firm matches. Size tells how often a clone was seen (once, few, many) or the class of an expanded clone, and some rows leave it out.

>TRBV7-9|-|few|TRBJ1-3
CASGNTGNTIYF
TGTGCCAGCGGCAACACAGGAAACACCATATATTTT
>TRBV6-4|TRBD1|-|TRBJ2-1
CASSDGTGGNEQFF
TGTGCCAGCAGTGACGGGACAGGGGGCAATGAGCAGTTCTTC
>TRBV5-1|TRBD1|once|TRBJ2-2
CAFGQGTGELFF
TGCGCCTTCGGACAGGGTACCGGGGAGCTGTTTTTT
>TRBV12-5|-|once|TRBJ1-1
CASGLGGNTEAFF
TGTGCTAGTGGTTTGGGAGGGAACACTGAAGCTTTCTTT
>TRBV5-5|TRBD2|-|TRBJ2-3
CASSQPTSGGPRQYF
TGTGCCAGCAGCCAACCGACTAGCGGGGGGCCGAGGCAGTATTTT
>TRBV5-1|TRBD1|few|TRBJ1-1
CASSPAWTGGNMAFF
TGCGCCAGCAGCCCGGCTTGGACAGGGGGGAATATGGCTTTCTTT
>TRBV7-2|TRBD1|-|TRBJ2-1
CASSLTGTGHNEQFF
TGTGCCAGCAGCTTAACCGGGACAGGACACAATGAGCAGTTCTTC
>TRBV6-5|TRBD2|-|TRBJ2-7
CASSYAGLAWEQYF
TGTGCCAGCAGTTATGCGGGACTAGCGTGGGAGCAGTACTTC
>TRBV10-3|-|few|TRBJ1-1
CAIRSPRAAEAFF
TGTGCCATCAGGTCCCCCAGGGCGGCTGAAGCTTTCTTT
>TRBV6-5|TRBD2|few|TRBJ2-1
CASSASGYNEQFF
TGTGCCAGCAGTGCTAGCGGTTACAATGAGCAGTTCTTC
>TRBV7-8|TRBD1|few|TRBJ2-1
CASSSTGGWNEQFF
TGTGCCAGCAGCTCAACAGGGGGCTGGAATGAGCAGTTCTTC
>TRBV28|-|-|TRBJ2-2
CASSDRNLGDVDTGELFF
TGTGCCAGCAGTGACCGCAATCTAGGAGACGTCGACACCGGGGAGCTGTTTTTT
>TRBV7-9|TRBD2|-|TRBJ2-3
CASSSASGGADTQYF
TGTGCCAGCAGCTCAGCTAGCGGGGGGGCAGATACGCAGTATTTT
>TRBV6-5|-|few|TRBJ2-7
CASSYSRAYEQYF
TGTGCCAGCAGTTACTCGAGGGCCTACGAGCAGTACTTC